This T cell receptor (beta chain) is drawn from a study of OX40 agonist ivuxolimab in advanced cancers. Study in general: Dose-escalation patients suffered from hepatocellular carcinoma, melanoma, renal cell or head and neck cancer. Males comprised about 84% of the group, whose mean age was roughly 60 years (range roughly 20 to 85). Study-level findings and limits: There were also nonresponders showing low normalized T-cell clonal expansion.

The sample holds one count of this clone. Its specificity is not known. The germline V gene encodes CDR1 MNHEY and CDR2 SVGAGI. The CDR3 consists of 14 residues. Trimming left V 0 bases short and J 8 bases short, with 11 bases between. This table comes from immunoSEQ multiplex PCR, and its TCRdb copy is limited to in-frame clones, with some not included. Here the sample spans about 60,000 clones, 90% to 95% being singletons. The sample here was CD4+ or CD8+ T cells sorted from blood, taken in a trial of the OX40 agonist ivuxolimab. J is TRBJ2-1 and V is TRBV6-5; maybe TRBD2 (6 bases). This TCR derives from an adult with an advanced solid tumor such as melanoma, head and neck, liver or kidney cancer. Here the CDR3 reads CASSYSASADEQFF. In nucleotides, the CDR3 is TGTGCCAGCAGTTACTCGGCTAGCGCCGATGAGCAGTTCTTC.